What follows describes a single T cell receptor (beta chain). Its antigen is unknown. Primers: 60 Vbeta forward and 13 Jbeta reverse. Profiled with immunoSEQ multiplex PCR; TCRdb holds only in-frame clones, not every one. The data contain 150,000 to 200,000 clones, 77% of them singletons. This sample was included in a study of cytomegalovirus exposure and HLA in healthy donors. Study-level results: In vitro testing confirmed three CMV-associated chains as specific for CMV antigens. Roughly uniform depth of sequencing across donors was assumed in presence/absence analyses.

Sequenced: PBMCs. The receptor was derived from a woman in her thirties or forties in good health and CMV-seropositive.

The CDR3 DNA follows: TGTGCCATCAGTGAGTTGGGGACAGGGAACTATGGCTACACCTTC. This codes for CAISELGTGNYGYTF. The V and J genes are TRBV10-3 and TRBJ1-2; 9 nucleotides match TRBD1. Germline CDR1 is ENHRY and CDR2 is SYGVKD. After removal of 1 base from V and 2 bases from J, the junction contained 2 bases not matched to a gene. CDR3 length equals 15 residues.